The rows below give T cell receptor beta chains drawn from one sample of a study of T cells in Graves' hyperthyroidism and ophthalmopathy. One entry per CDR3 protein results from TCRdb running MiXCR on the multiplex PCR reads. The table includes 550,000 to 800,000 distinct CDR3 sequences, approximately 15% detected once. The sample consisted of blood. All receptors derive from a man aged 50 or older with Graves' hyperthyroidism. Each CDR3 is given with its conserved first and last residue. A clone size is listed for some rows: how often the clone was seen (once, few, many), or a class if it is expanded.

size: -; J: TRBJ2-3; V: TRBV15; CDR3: CATSREGGAADTQYF
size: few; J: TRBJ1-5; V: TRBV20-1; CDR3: CSAREAAGQPQHF
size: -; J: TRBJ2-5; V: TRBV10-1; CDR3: CASSEVAGASETQYF
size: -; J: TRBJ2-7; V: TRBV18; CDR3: CASSPNLRTGTYEQYF
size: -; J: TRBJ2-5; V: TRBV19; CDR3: CASWTGSLQETQYF
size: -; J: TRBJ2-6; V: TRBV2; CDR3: CASSEPGVSISGANVLTF
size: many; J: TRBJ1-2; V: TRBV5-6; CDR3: CASSPETGLGYTF
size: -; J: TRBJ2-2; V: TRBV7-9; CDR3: CASSLVAVPGELFF
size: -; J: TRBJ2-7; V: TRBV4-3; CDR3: CASSQDLASGSNEQYF
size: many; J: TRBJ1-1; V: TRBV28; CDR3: CASSMGTGYFTEAFF
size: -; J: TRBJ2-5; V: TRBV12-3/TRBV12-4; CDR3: CASSSPGQGAETQYF
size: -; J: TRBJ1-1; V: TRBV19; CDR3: CASTRVTGVNTEAFF
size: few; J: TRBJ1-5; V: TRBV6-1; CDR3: CASSHGAGGNQPQHF
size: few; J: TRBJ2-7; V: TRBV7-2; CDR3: CASSLEWDSYEQYF
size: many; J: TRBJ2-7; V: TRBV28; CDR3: CASSQGVERTYEQYF
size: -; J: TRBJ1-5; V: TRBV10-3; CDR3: CAIRENTGSGNQPQHF
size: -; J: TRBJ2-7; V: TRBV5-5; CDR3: CASSAGEGIGEQYF
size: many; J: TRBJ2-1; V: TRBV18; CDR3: CASSPVLPVREQFF
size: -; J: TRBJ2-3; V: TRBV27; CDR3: CASEDRGGSDTQYF
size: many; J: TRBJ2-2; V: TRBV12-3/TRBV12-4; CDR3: CASSFDPTGELFF
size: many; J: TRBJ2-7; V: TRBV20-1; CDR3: CSAHRGYEQYF
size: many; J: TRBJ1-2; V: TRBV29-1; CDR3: CSVDTQAGGYTF
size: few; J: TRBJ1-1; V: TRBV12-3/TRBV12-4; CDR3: CASSRQGAEAFF
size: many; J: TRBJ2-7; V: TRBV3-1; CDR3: CASVQGSGEQYF
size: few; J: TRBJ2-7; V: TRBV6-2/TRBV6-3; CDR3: CASSATIYYEQYF
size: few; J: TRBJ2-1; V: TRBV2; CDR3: CASSRLAGGPYDGFF
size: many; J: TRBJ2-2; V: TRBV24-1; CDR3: CATSDLNSGPGQELFF
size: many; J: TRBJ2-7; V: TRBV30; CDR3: CAWTSGRAYEQYF
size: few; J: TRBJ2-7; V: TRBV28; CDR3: CASGLRGGHSYEQYF
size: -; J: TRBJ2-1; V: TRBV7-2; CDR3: CASSLVSEQFF
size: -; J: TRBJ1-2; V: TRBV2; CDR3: CASMRQGFNGYTF
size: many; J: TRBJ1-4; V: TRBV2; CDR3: CASSVGPREKLFF
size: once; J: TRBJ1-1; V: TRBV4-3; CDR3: CASSPGTASTEAFF
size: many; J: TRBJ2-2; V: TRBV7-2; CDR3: CASSLYRAEEELFF
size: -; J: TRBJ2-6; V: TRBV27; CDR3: CASSHSGGSVLTF
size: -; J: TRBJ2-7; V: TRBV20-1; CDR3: CSARDYTAPRTYEQYF
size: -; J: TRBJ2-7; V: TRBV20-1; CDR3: CSARGAAGIIYEQYF
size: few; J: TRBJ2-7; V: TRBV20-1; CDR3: CSAKRTGGLYEQYF
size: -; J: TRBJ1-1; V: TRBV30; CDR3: CAWGVGGGTEAFF
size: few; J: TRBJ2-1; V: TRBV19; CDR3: CASSIQGTGGYEQFF
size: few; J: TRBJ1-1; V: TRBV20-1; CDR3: CSARDRDRVRDTEAFF
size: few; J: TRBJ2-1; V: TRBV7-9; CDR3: CASSPSGRASYNEQFF
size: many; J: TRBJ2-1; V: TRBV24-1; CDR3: CATSEIWTSGYNEQFF
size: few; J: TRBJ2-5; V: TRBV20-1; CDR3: CSARDLGGSETQYF
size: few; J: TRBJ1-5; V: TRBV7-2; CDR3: CASSRQDNQPQHF
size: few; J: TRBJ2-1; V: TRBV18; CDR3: CASSLRTSGSDEQFF
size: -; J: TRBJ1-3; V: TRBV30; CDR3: CAWRRIGLSGNTIYF
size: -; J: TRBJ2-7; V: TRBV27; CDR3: CASSLNPLAHPYEQYF
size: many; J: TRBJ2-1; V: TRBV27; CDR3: CASSNRDLNNEQFF
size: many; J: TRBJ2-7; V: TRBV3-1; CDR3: CASTNGLAGGNEQYF
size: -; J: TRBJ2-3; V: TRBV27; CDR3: CASSQKWSSGSASFTDTQYF
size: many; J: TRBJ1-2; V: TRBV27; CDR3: CASRPFPGDFNYGYTF
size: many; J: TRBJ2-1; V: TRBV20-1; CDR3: CSALATSMDSYNEQFF